The 20 T cell receptor beta chains in this list originate from one sample, sequenced in a study of CD8 T cells in Susac syndrome. Random hexamers were used to reverse transcribe the RNA input (about 0.5 to 1 ug). TCRdb re-called the immunoSEQ multiplex PCR reads through MiXCR, storing one row per CDR3 protein. The data show 200,000 to 250,000 distinct CDR3 sequences, 80% to 95% seen once. The sample comprised CD4+ T cells from PBMCs. The source is a human donor with multiple sclerosis.

The chain's CDR3 is CASSEGTANTEAFF. As DNA, the CDR3 is TGCGCCAGCAGCGAGGGGACAGCCAACACTGAAGCTTTCTTT. The chain carries TRBV5-1 and TRBJ1-1, with 7 bases matching TRBD1. The junction had 5 bases not matched to a gene; V was cut back by 4 bases and J by 2 bases. The CDR3 is made up of 14 amino acids. From germline, CDR1 is SGHRS and CDR2 YFSETQ.

DNA for the CDR3: TGTGCCAGCAGCATGGACAGGGGCATGTACAATGAGCAGTTCTTC. Translated: CASSMDRGMYNEQFF. V gene TRBV5-4 combines with J gene TRBJ2-1, with TRBD1 identical over 9 bases. CDR1 and CDR2 from the germline V gene are SGHNT and YYREEE (reference sequence). With 4 bases clipped from V and 4 bases from J, the junction kept 6 bases outside the gene matches. CDR3 length equals 15 residues.

The chain recombines TRBV20-1 with TRBJ2-3; D ambiguous. Trimming left V 2 bases short and J 0 bases short, with 12 bases between. The CDR3 is made up of 15 amino acids. Germline V lookup: CDR1 DFQATT, CDR2 SNEGSKA (reference sequence). The chain's CDR3 is CSARNPGRSTDTQYF. CDR3 sequence (DNA): TGCAGTGCTAGAAACCCCGGACGTAGCACAGATACGCAGTATTTT.

Only one count was recorded for this clonotype. The chain employs TRBV29-1 and TRBJ1-2; no clear D. The CDR3 sequence is 11 residues long. Trimming shortened V by 5 bases and J by 5 bases, and 9 bases separated the two germline ends. Per germline, CDR1 SQVTM and CDR2 ANQGSEA. The CDR3 here is CSVRTYYGYTF. DNA for the CDR3: TGCAGCGTTCGGACGTATTATGGCTACACCTTC.

This chain joins TRBV4-1 and TRBJ1-4, with a tentative D call TRBD1 (5 bases). CDR1 and CDR2 (germline): MGHRA, YSYEKL. The CDR3 is made up of 12 amino acids. V lost 3 bases, J lost 11 bases, and 10 bases lay in between. In DNA, the CDR3 is TGCGCCAGCAGCCAGCCATGGGGCAAACTGTTTTTT. As protein: CASSQPWGKLFF.

The chain has TRBV10-2 and TRBJ1-4, with a weak D call TRBD1 (5 bases). The germline CDR1 and CDR2 sequences are WSHSY and SAAADI. The CDR3 covers 13 residues. Trimming removed 6 bases from V and 7 bases from J, with 12 bases in between. CDR3 nucleotide sequence: TGCGCCAGCAGGTCCAGGGAAGGTGAAAAACTGTTTTTT. Translation gives CASRSREGEKLFF.

This clonotype occurred once. The chain joins TRBV29-1 to TRBJ2-5; 10 positions match TRBD1. The germline gives CDR1 SQVTM, CDR2 ANQGSEA. The V gene end was trimmed by 6 bases and the J gene end by 2 bases; junction bases not matched to a gene: 6. This CDR3 comprises 14 residues. This CDR3 is CSVAGQGEQETQYF. DNA for the CDR3: TGCAGCGTCGCAGGACAGGGGGAACAAGAGACCCAGTACTTC.

The chain couples TRBV20-1 to TRBJ2-3, with 14 nucleotides matching TRBD2. V trimming: 6 bases; J trimming: 4 bases; junction bases outside the gene matches: 9. From germline, CDR1 is DFQATT and CDR2 SNEGSKA (reference sequence). This CDR3 is built from 16 residues. As DNA, the CDR3 is TGCAGTGCCGTAACCGGACTAGCGGGGGGCGCAGATACGCAGTATTTT. As protein: CSAVTGLAGGADTQYF.

V is TRBV30 and J is TRBJ2-2; 9 nucleotides align to TRBD2. The V gene's germline CDR1 is GTSNPN and CDR2 SVGIG (reference sequence). This CDR3 region has 15 residues. With 4 bases clipped from V and 0 bases from J, the junction kept 3 bases outside the gene matches. CDR3 in amino acids: CAWTGLATNTGELFF. CDR3 in DNA: TGTGCCTGGACAGGACTAGCGACGAACACCGGGGAGCTGTTTTTT.

The V gene is TRBV4-1, the J gene TRBJ2-2, with D perhaps matching TRBD1 (5 bases). This CDR3 spans 16 amino acids. V was shortened by 2 bases and J by 6 bases, with 16 bases between the two germline ends. Germline CDR1 is MGHRA and CDR2 is YSYEKL. The CDR3 sequence is CASSQIGVGVPGELFF. The CDR3 coding sequence is TGCGCCAGCAGCCAAATTGGTGTAGGGGTCCCCGGGGAGCTGTTTTTT.

CDR3 region: CSARVQVNTEAFF. DNA for the CDR3: TGCAGTGCTAGAGTACAGGTGAACACTGAAGCTTTCTTT. The rearrangement uses TRBV20-1 and TRBJ1-1; D perhaps matches TRBD1 (5 bases). The germline gives CDR1 DFQATT, CDR2 SNEGSKA (reference sequence). Trimming took 1 base from V and 0 from J, leaving 6 bases between them. This CDR3 comprises 13 residues.

This clonotype has only one observation. The chain links TRBV15 to TRBJ2-3; 7 bases fit TRBD2. V dropped 1 base and J dropped 5; count of bases not matched to a gene: 9. CDR3 length: 16 amino acids. Germline CDR1 and CDR2: LNHNV and YYDKDF (reference sequence). The CDR3 DNA reads TGTGCCACCAGCAGAGTAGTGTTTGCGGGAGAAGATACGCAGTATTTT. This sequence encodes CATSRVVFAGEDTQYF.

V is TRBV7-3 and J is TRBJ2-5, with D possibly called TRBD1 or TRBD2 (5 bases each). The CDR3 runs to 13 residues. V lost 5 bases and J lost 5, with 12 bases in between. The V gene's germline CDR1 is SGHTA and CDR2 FQGTGA. In nucleotides, the CDR3 is TGTGCCAGCAGCCCCGGGGCGGCGGAGACCCAGTACTTC. Protein: CASSPGAAETQYF.

The V gene is TRBV30, the J gene TRBJ2-3; D is unclear. Germline-derived CDR1 and CDR2 are GTSNPN and SVGIG (reference sequence). The CDR3 has 16 amino acids. Trimming removed 0 bases at V and 1 base at J, with 14 bases between. In nucleotides, the CDR3 is TGTGCCTGGAGTGTACAGCCGGGCCTAGGCACAGATACGCAGTATTTT. Translated, it gives CAWSVQPGLGTDTQYF.

The chain recombines TRBV28 with TRBJ1-2, with 9 bases identical to TRBD1. The V and J ends lost 10 bases and 8 bases, in that order; junction bases with no gene match: 14. CDR1 is MDHEN and CDR2 is SYDVKM in the germline V gene. The CDR3 has 14 residues. CDR3 nucleotide sequence: TGTGCCACACAGACAGGGGGGGGATCTAGGGGCTACACCTTC. Its translation is CATQTGGGSRGYTF.

The chain combines TRBV2 with TRBJ2-1; TRBD2 matches 8 bases. This CDR3 is built from 14 residues. The junction had 6 bases not matched to a gene; V was cut back by 3 bases and J by 8 bases. Looked up from germline, CDR1 is SNHLY and CDR2 is FYNNEI. CDR3 nucleotides: TGTGCCAGCAGTGATTTCGGGGGGGTCGATGAGCAGTTCTTC. Amino acids: CASSDFGGVDEQFF.

The V gene is TRBV5-6, the J gene TRBJ2-5; 9 nucleotides line up with TRBD2. CDR1 and CDR2 (germline): SGHDT, YYEEEE. The CDR3 is 17 amino acids. Unmatched junction bases numbered 9, after V lost 0 bases and J lost 3 bases. The CDR3 sequence: CASSLELAGLLEETQYF. The CDR3 coding sequence is TGTGCCAGCAGCTTGGAACTAGCGGGCCTGTTAGAAGAGACCCAGTACTTC.

This chain connects TRBV10-3 to TRBJ2-3, with 9 bases fitting TRBD2. CDR1 is ENHRY and CDR2 is SYGVKD in the germline V gene. The CDR3 contains 16 residues. V lost 10 bases, J lost 0 bases, and 11 bases stayed unmatched. The CDR3 is CATSIASGVSTDTQYF. In nucleotides, the CDR3 is TGTGCCACCTCGATCGCTAGCGGGGTTAGCACAGATACGCAGTATTTT.

The genes are TRBV30 and TRBJ1-5; D perhaps matches TRBD1 (5 bases). The CDR3 loop spans 13 amino acids. The V and J ends lost 2 bases and 3 bases respectively, with 8 bases between them. The germline V gene has CDR1 GTSNPN and CDR2 SVGIG (reference sequence). The CDR3 protein is CAWSTGYNQPQHF. The CDR3 DNA reads TGTGCCTGGAGTACAGGCTACAATCAGCCCCAGCATTTT.

The genes are TRBV2 and TRBJ2-5; no reliable D call. Germline CDR1 and CDR2: SNHLY and FYNNEI. The CDR3 runs 13 residues. Trimming removed 0 bases at V and 4 bases at J, with 6 bases between. CDR3 region: CASSEARRETQYF. In DNA, the CDR3 is TGTGCCAGCAGTGAAGCTAGAAGAGAGACCCAGTACTTC.